This TCR beta chain was observed in a study of cytomegalovirus exposure and HLA in healthy donors. Turning to the study itself: Sequencing of 150 million to 200 million T cells in an earlier analysis found roughly 120 million unique TCR beta sequences. Study results and caveats: Most TCR sequences proved rare, with some public TCRs found in many donors. It was shown in a later analysis that HLA-associated TCR beta chains were more clonally expanded than other, equally common chains.

Each donor was healthy, and each was a bone marrow donor. This clone was counted a few times. What it recognizes is unknown. The PCR employed 60 Vbeta primers together with 13 Jbeta primers. Using immunoSEQ multiplex PCR, the repertoire was profiled, and TCRdb retains in-frame clones only, with some absent. Of approximately 100,000 clones detected, 79% appear once; the ten largest clones hold approximately 3%. The length of the CDR3 is 14 residues. The ends were cut back, 10 bases at V and 1 base at J, with 17 bases in the middle. Looked up from germline, CDR1 is SGHDT and CDR2 is YYEEEE. This chain links TRBV5-6 with TRBJ2-5; a possible D gene is TRBD2 (6 bases). The sequencing input was PBMCs. This TCR came from a woman aged 35 to 49 in good health and CMV-seronegative. The CDR3 protein is CAYRSAGLQETQYF. Written as DNA, the CDR3 is TGTGCCTATCGGTCAGCGGGCCTCCAAGAGACCCAGTACTTC.